This T cell receptor beta chain was documented in a study of human T cells and chemical hapten exposure. Study-wide background: Sensitization used 2% DPC on 2 cm by 2 cm upper inner arm skin. The study, taken as a whole, reports: Higher patch test scores went with higher counts of PT1 expanded TCRs. Significantly greater numbers of large CDR3 similarity clusters came from expanded TCRs than from controls. DPC sensitization produced no change in TCRs with frequency above 1 in 1000.

This clonotype was detected a few times. The antigen remains undetermined. MiXCR, applied by TCRdb to the RACE reads, yields one record per CDR3 protein. Of about 80,000 distinct CDR3 sequences in the sample, around 15% are singletons; the top ten hold 3.5% to 6%. The sample's time point: pre-sensitization, week 0. Treatment specified: therapeutic diphenylcyclopropenone sensitization with weekly scalp DPC. Here the sequenced sample was whole blood, taken in connection with sensitization to the hapten diphenylcyclopropenone (DPC). The source of this sequence is a woman in her 50s with alopecia areata. Some clones in this sample may be carry-over from other donors' samples.

The CDR3 coding sequence is TGTGCCAGCAGTTTTATATGGGGTCAGCCCCAGCATTTT. It specifies CASSFIWGQPQHF. The V gene is TRBV12-3 or TRBV12-4, the J gene TRBJ1-5; D gene ambiguous. The CDR3 runs 13 residues. The ends were cut back, 3 bases at V and 6 bases at J, with 9 bases in the middle.